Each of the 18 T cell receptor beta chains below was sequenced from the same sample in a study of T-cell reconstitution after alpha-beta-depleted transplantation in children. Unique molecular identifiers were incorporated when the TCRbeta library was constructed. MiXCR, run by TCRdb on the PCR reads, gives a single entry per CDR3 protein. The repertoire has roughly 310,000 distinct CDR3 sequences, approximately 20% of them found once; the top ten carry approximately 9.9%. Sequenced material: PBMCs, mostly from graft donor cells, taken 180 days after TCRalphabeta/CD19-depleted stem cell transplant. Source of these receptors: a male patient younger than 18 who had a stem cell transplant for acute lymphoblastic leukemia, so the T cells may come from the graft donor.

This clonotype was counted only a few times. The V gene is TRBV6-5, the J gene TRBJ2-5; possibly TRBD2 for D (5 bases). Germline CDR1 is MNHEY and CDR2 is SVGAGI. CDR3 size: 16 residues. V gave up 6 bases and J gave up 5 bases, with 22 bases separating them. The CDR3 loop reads CASSSFRTSRVETQYF. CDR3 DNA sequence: TGTGCCAGCAGCTCATTCAGGACTTCGCGAGTCGAGACCCAGTACTTC.

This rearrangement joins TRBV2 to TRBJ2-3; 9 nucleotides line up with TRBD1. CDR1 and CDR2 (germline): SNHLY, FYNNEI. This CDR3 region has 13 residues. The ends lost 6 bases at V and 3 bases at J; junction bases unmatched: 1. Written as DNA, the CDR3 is TGTGCCAGCAGAGGACAGGGGACAGATACGCAGTATTTT. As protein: CASRGQGTDTQYF.

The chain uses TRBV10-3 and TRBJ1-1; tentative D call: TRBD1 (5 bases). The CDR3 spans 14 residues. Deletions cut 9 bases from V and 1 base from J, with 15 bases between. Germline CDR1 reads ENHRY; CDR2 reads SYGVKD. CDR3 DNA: TGTGCCATTGGGGTTAGGCAGGGGAACACTGAAGCTTTCTTT. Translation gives CAIGVRQGNTEAFF.

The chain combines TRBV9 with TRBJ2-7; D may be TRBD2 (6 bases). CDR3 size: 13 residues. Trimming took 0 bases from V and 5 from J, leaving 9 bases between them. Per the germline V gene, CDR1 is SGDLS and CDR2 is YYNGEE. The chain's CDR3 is CASSVGGGDEQYF. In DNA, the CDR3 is TGTGCCAGCAGCGTAGGAGGAGGGGACGAGCAGTACTTC.

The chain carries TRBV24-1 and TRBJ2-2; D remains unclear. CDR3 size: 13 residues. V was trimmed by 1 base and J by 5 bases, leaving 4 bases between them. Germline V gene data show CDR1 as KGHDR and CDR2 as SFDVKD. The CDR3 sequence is CATSDFGTGELFF. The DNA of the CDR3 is TGTGCCACCAGTGATTTCGGGACCGGGGAGCTGTTTTTT.

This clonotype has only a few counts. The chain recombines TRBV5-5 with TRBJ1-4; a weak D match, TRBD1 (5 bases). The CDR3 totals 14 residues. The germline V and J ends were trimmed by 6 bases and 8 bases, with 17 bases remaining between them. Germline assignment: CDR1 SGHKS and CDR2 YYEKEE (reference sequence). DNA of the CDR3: TGTGCCAGCACTCCCGGGGGGACTGGGGAAAAACTGTTTTTT. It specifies CASTPGGTGEKLFF.

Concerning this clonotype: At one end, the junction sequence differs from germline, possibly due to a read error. This chain's CDR3 is CASSSRTAINETLFF. Here the CDR3 DNA reads TGTGCCAGCAGTTCCCGGACAGCCATTAATGAAACACTGTTTTTT. V is TRBV6-5 and J is TRBJ1-4; a weak D match, TRBD1 (6 bases). The V gene's germline CDR1 is MNHEY and CDR2 SVGAGI. The CDR3 totals 15 residues.

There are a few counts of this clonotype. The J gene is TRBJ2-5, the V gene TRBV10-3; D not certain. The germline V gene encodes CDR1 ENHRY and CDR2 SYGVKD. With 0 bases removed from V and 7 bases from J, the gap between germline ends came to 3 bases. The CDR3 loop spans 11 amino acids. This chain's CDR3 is CAISESRTQYF. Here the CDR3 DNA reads TGTGCCATCAGTGAGTCCCGGACCCAGTACTTC.

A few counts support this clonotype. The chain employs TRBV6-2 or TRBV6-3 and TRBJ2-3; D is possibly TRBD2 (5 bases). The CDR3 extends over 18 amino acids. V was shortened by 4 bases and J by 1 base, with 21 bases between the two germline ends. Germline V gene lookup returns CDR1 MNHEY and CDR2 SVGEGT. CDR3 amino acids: CASSSLLEGLSGTDTQYF. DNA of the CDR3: TGTGCCAGCAGTTCCCTATTAGAAGGACTCTCTGGCACAGATACGCAGTATTTT.

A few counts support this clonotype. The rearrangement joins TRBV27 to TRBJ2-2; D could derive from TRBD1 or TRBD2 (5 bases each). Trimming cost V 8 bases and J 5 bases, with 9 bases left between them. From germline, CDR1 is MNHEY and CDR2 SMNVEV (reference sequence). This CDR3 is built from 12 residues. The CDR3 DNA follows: TGTGCCAGCGGCTGGGGGACCGGGGAGCTGTTTTTT. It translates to CASGWGTGELFF.

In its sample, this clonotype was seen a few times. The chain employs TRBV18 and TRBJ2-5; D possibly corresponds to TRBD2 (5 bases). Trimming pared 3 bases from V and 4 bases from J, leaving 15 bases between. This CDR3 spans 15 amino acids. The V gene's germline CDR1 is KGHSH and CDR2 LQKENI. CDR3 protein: CASSPGHSRGETQYF. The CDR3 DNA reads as TGTGCCAGCTCACCGGGCCACAGCCGGGGAGAGACCCAGTACTTC.

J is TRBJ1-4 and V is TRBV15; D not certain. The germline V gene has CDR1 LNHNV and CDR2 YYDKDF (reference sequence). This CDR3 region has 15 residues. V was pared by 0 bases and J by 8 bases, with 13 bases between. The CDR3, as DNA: TGTGCCACCAGCAGAGATAGGCGGGGAAGCGAAAAACTGTTTTTT. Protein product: CATSRDRRGSEKLFF.

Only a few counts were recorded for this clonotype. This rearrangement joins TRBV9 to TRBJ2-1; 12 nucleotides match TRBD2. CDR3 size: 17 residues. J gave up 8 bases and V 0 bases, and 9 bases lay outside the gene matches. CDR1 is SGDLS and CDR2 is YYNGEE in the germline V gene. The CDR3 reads CASSVDSASGREDEQFF. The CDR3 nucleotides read TGTGCCAGCAGCGTAGATTCGGCTAGCGGGAGGGAGGATGAGCAGTTCTTC. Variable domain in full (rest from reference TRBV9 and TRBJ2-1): DSGVTQTPKHLITATGQRVTLRCSPRSGDLSVYWYQQSLDQGLQFLIQYYNGEERAKGNILERFSAQQFPDLHSELNLSSLELGDSALYFCASSVDSASGREDEQFFGPGTRLTVL.

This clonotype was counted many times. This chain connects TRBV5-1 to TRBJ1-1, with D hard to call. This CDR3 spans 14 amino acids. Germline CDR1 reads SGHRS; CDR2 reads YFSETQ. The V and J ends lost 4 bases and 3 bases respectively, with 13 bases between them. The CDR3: CASSLEIVDTEAFF. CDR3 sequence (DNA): TGCGCCAGCAGCCTGGAAATCGTAGACACTGAAGCTTTCTTT.

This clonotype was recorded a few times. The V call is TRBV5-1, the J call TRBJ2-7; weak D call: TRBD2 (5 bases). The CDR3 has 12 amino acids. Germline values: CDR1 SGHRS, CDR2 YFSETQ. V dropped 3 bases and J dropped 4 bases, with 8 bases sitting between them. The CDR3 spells CASSSSWYEQYF. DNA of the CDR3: TGCGCCAGCAGCTCTAGCTGGTACGAGCAGTACTTC.

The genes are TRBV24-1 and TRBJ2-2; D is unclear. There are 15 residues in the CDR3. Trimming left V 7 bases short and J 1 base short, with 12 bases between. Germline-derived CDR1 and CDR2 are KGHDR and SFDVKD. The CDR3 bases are TGTGCCACCAGCTCCAGGATCTGGAACACCGGGGAGCTGTTTTTT. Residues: CATSSRIWNTGELFF.

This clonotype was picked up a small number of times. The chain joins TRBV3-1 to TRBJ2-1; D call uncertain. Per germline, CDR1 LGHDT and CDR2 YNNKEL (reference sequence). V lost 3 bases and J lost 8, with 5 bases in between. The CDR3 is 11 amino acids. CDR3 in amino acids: CASSHLDEQFF. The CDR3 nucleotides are TGTGCCAGCAGCCATCTTGATGAGCAGTTCTTC.

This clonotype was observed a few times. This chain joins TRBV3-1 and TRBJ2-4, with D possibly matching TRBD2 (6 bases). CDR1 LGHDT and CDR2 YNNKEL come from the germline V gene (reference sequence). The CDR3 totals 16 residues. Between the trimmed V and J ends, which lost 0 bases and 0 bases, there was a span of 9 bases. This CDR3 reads CASSQDWREAKNIQYF. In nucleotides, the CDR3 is TGTGCCAGCAGCCAAGACTGGCGGGAAGCCAAAAACATTCAGTACTTC.